The TCR beta chain described here comes from a study of blood T cell repertoires in COVID-19. Per the germline V gene, CDR1 is SGHDT and CDR2 is YYEEEE. The V gene end was trimmed by 3 bases and the J gene end by 9 bases; junction bases not matched to a gene: 8. The CDR3 spans 14 residues. The method was immunoSEQ multiplex PCR; TCRdb's version includes in-frame clones alone and lacks a portion of them. The sample consists of 260,000 or so clones, 84% of them appearing once. In its sample, this clone was seen many times. V is TRBV5-6 and J is TRBJ2-7, with TRBD1 matching over 11 bases. Material: peripheral blood. The sequence derives from a human donor in a cohort sampled during active COVID-19. CDR3 protein: CASSSGQGARGQYF. CDR3 coding DNA: TGTGCCAGCAGCTCCGGACAGGGGGCGCGAGGGCAGTACTTC.